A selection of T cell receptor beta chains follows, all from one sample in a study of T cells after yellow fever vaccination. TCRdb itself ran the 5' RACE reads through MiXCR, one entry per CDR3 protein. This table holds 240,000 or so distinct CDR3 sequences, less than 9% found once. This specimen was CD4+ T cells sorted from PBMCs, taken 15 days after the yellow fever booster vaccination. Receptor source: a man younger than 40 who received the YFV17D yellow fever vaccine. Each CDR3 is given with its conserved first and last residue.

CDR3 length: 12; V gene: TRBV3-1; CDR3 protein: CATRDRDEKLFF
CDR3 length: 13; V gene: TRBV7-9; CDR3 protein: CASNRGYPDTQYF
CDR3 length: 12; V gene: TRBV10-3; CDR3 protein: CASGVNTGELFF
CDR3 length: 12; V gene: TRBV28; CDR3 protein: CASEEAGQPQHF
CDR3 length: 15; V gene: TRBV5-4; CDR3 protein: CASSLIGSARDTQYF
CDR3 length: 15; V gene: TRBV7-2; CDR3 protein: CASSLHGGNQGTQYF
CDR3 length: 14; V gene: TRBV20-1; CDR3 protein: CSAKQGGRQETQYF
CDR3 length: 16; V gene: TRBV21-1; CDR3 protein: CASSKEGGSLSYEQYF
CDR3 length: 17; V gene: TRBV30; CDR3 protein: CAWSQRTSGSTAETQYF
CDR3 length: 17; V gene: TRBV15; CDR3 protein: CATSRDPTSGRADTQYF
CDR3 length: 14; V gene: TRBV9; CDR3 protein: CASSVGDRVGEQYF
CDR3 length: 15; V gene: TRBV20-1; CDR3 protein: CSAYNSRELSGELFF
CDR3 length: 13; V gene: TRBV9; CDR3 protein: CASPGPSRETQYF